This T cell receptor (beta chain) was profiled in a study of monozygotic twins with inflammatory bowel disease. For every TCR library, around 3,700 ng of total RNA was used. TCRdb reprocessed the 5' RACE reads and stores each CDR3 protein as one record, lacking DNA. This sample contains fewer than 350,000 distinct CDR3 sequences. Blood samples measuring around 2.6 ml were taken per donor. Germline CDR1 and CDR2: MNHNY and SVGAGI (reference sequence). The CDR3 length is 13 residues. The rearrangement uses TRBV6-6 and TRBJ2-5; the TCRdb call, TRBD1, lacks DNA for checking. The receptor was derived from a human donor with ulcerative colitis or Crohn's disease, or a healthy co-twin of an affected twin (not recorded which). Material for sequencing was blood. Here the CDR3 reads CASSSTGVETQYF.